This T cell receptor beta chain was sequenced in a study of patients and donors after allogeneic stem cell transplantation. TCRdb passed the RT-PCR reads through MiXCR, listing each CDR3 protein once. The table lists approximately 410,000 distinct CDR3 sequences, approximately 16% of them singletons. The CDR3 is made up of 15 amino acids. From germline, CDR1 is SGHTA and CDR2 FQGTGA. Trimming took 5 bases from V and 4 from J; bases not matched to a gene: 10. This clonotype was counted at least ten times. The chain has TRBV7-3 and TRBJ2-7; 8 bases are shared with TRBD1. This clonotype was obtained from a human donor who was either an allogeneic HSCT recipient or a stem cell or donor lymphocyte infusion donor (not recorded which). It is not recorded whose cells these are; they may come from a transplant donor. Sequencing was carried out using blood, either unsorted or a sorted T cell fraction (not recorded which). CDR3 bases: TGTGCCAGCAGCCCACCCGGGACAGGTTTATACGAGCAGTACTTC. Protein sequence: CASSPPGTGLYEQYF.